The 2 T cell receptor beta chains below all came from one sample that was sequenced in a study of early T cells in non-severe SARS-CoV-2 infection. TCRdb analysed the 5' RACE reads with MiXCR anew, one entry per CDR3 protein. This sample has about 110,000 distinct CDR3 sequences; around an eighth occur once, and the top ten carry 2.5% to 4%. Sample: whole blood. These TCRs come from an adult who was a healthcare worker with PCR-confirmed SARS-CoV-2 infection or an uninfected control (not recorded which).

This clonotype occurred many times. The chain links TRBV21-1 to TRBJ2-7. TRBV21-1 is a listed pseudogene. This CDR3 has 12 amino acids. This CDR3 is CASSKGGNEQYF. The CDR3 bases are TGTGCCAGCAGCAAAGGAGGCAACGAGCAGTACTTC.

This clonotype was detected a few times. The rearrangement links TRBV10-3 to TRBJ2-5, with TRBD1 matching over 8 bases. The CDR3 spans 14 residues. V lost 3 bases, J lost 6 bases, and 6 bases stayed unmatched. Germline loops: CDR1 ENHRY, CDR2 SYGVKD. CDR3 nucleotide sequence: TGTGCCATCAGTGACCCCGACAGGGGAAAGACCCAGTACTTC. Translated, it gives CAISDPDRGKTQYF.